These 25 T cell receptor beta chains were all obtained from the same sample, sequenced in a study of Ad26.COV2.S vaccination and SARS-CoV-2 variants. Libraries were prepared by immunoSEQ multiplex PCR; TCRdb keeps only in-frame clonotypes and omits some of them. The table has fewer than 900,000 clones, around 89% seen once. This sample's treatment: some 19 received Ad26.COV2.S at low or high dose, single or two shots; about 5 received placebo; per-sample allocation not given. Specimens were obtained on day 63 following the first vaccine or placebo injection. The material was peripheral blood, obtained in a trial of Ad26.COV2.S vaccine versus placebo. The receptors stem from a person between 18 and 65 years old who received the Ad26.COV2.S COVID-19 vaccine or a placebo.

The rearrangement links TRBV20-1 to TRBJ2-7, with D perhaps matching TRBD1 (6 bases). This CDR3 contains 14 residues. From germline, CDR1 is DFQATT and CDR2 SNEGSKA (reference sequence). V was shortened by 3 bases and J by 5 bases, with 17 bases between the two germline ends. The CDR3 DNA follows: TGCAGTGCTAGTGCCGAAATGGACAGACACGAGCAGTACTTC. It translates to CSASAEMDRHEQYF.

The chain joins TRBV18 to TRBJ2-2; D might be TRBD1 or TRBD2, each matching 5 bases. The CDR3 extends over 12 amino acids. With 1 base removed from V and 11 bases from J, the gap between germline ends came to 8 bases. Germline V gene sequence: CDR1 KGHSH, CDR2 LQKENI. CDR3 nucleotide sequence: TGTGCCAGCTCACCACAGGGGAGAGAGCTGTTTTTT. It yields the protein CASSPQGRELFF.

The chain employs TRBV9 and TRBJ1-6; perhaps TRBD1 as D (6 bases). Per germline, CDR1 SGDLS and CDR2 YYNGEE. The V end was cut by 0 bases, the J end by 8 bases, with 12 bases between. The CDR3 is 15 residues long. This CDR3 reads CASSVGGTSDSPLHF. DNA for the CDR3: TGTGCCAGCAGCGTAGGGGGGACATCTGATTCACCCCTCCACTTT. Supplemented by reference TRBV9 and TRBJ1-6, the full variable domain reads DSGVTQTPKHLITATGQRVTLRCSPRSGDLSVYWYQQSLDQGLQFLIQYYNGEERAKGNILERFSAQQFPDLHSELNLSSLELGDSALYFCASSVGGTSDSPLHFGNGTRLTVT.

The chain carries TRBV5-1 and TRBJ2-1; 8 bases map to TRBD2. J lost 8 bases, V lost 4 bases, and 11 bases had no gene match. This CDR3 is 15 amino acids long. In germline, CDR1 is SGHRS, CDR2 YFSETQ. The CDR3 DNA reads TGCGCCAGCAGCCTCCCCGGGGGGGCTGGGGATGAGCAGTTCTTC. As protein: CASSLPGGAGDEQFF.

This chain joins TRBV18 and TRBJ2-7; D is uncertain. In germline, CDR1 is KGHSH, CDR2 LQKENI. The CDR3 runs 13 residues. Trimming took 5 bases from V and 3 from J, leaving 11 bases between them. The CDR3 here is CASSTMDGYEQYF. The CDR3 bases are TGTGCCAGCTCAACAATGGACGGCTACGAGCAGTACTTC.

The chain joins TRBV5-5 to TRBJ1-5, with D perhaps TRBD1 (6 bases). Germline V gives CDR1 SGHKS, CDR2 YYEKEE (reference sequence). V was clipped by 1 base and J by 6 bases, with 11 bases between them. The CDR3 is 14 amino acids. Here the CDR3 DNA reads TGTGCCAGCAGCTTGACTGGGGGCGTTCAGCCCCAGCATTTT. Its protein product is CASSLTGGVQPQHF.

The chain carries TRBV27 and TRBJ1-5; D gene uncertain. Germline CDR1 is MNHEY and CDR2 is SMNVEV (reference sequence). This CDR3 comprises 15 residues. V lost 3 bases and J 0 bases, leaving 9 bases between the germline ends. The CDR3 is CASSLRQNSNQPQHF. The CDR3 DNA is TGTGCCAGCAGTTTGAGGCAAAATAGCAATCAGCCCCAGCATTTT.

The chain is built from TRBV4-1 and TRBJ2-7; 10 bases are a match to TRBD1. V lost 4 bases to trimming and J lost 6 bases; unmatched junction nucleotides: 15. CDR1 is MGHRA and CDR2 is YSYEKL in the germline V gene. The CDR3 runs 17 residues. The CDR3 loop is CASSPVLPGQGNLEQYF. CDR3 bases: TGCGCCAGCAGCCCCGTTTTGCCGGGACAGGGGAATCTCGAGCAGTACTTC.

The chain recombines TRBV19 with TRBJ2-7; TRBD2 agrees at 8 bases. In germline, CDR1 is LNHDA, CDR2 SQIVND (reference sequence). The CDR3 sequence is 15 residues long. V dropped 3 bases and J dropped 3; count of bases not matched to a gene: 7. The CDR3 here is CASSITAGGNYEQYF. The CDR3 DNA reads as TGTGCCAGTAGTATTACGGCGGGAGGAAACTACGAGCAGTACTTC.

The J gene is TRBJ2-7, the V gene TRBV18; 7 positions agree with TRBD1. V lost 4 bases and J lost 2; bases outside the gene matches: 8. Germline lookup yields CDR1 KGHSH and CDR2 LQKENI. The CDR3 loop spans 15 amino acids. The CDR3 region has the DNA TGTGCCAGCTCACTACCGGGACAGCCAACCTACGAGCAGTACTTC. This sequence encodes CASSLPGQPTYEQYF. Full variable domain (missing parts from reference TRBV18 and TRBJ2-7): NAGVMQNPRHLVRRRGQEARLRCSPMKGHSHVYWYRQLPEEGLKFMVYLQKENIIDESGMPKERFSAEFPKEGPSILRIQQVVRGDSAAYFCASSLPGQPTYEQYFGPGTRLTVT.

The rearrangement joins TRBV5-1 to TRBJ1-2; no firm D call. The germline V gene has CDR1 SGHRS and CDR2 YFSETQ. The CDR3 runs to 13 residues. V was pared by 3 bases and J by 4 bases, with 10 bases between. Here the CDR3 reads CASSSGSFYGYTF. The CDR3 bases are TGCGCCAGCAGCTCCGGGAGCTTCTATGGCTACACCTTC.

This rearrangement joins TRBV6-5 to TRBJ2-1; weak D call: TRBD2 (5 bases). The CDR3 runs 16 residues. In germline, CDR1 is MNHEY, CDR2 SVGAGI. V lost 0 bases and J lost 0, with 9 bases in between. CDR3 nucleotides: TGTGCCAGCAGTTACTCGCCGGGGAGCTCCTACAATGAGCAGTTCTTC. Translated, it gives CASSYSPGSSYNEQFF.

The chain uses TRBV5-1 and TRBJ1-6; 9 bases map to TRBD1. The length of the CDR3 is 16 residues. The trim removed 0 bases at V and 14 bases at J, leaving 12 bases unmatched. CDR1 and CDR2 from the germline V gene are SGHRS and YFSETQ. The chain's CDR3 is CASSLVPGQGQFTLHF. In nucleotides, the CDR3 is TGCGCCAGCAGCTTGGTACCGGGACAGGGTCAATTCACCCTCCACTTT.

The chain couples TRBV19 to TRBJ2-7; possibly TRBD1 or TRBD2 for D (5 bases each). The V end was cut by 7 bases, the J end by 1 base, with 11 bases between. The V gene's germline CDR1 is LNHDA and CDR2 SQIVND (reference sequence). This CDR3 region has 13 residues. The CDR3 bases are TGTGCCAGTAAGAGGGACGGATCCTACGAGCAGTACTTC. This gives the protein CASKRDGSYEQYF.

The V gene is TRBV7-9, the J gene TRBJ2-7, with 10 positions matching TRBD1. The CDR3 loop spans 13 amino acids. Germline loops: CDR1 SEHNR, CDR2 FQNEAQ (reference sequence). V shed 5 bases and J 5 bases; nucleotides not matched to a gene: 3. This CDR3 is CASSRDRGHEQYF. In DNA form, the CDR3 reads TGTGCCAGCAGCCGGGACAGGGGACACGAGCAGTACTTC.

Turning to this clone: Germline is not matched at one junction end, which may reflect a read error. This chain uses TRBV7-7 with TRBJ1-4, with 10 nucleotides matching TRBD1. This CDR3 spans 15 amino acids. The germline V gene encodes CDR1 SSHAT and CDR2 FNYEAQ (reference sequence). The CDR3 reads CASSPGTGVGEKLFF. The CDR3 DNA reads TGTGCTAGCAGCCCCGGGACAGGGGTAGGGGAAAAACTGTTTTTT.

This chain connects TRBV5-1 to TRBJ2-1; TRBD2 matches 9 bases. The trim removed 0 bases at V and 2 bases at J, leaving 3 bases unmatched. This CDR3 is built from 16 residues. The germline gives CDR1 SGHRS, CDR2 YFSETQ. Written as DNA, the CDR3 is TGCGCCAGCAGCTTGGAGGCGGGAGGGACCTACAATGAGCAGTTCTTC. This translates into CASSLEAGGTYNEQFF.

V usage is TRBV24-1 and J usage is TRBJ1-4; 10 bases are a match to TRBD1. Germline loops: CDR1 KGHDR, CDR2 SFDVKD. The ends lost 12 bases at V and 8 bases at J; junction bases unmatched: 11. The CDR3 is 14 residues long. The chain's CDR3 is CASSSGTGDEKLFF. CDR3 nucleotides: TGTGCCTCATCTTCCGGGACAGGGGACGAAAAACTGTTTTTT.

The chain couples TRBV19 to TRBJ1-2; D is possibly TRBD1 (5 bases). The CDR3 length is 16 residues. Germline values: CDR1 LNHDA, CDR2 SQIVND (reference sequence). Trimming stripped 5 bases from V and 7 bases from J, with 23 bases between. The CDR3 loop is CASSSHVEIRVGGYTF. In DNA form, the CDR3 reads TGTGCCAGTAGTTCCCATGTGGAGATCAGGGTGGGTGGCTACACCTTC.

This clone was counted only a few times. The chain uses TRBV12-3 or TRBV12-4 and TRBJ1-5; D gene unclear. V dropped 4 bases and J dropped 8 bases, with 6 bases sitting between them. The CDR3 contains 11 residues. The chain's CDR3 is CASSSGEPQHF. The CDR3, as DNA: TGTGCCAGCAGTTCGGGTGAGCCCCAGCATTTT.

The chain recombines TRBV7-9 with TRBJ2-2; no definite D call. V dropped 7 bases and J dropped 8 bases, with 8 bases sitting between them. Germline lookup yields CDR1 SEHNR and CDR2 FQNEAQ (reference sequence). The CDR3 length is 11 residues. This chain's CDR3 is CASTSRGELFF. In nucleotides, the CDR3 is TGTGCCAGCACCTCTCGGGGGGAGCTGTTTTTT.

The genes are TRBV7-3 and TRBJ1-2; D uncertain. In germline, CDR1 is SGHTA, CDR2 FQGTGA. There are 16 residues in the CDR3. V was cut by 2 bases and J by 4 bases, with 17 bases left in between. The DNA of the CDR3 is TGTGCCAGCAGCTTATCCCCCCGGACGGCGATCTATGGCTACACCTTC. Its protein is CASSLSPRTAIYGYTF.

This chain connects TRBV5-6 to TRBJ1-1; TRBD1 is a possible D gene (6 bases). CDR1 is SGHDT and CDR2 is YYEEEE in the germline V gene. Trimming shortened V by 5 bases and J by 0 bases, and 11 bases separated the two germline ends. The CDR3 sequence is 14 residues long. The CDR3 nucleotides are TGTGCCAGCAGGACAGGTCGAATGAACACTGAAGCTTTCTTT. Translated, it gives CASRTGRMNTEAFF.

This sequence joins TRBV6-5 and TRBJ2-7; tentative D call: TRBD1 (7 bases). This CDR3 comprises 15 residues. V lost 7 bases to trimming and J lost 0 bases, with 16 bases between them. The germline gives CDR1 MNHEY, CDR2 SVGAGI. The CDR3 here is CASTPPGGSSYEQYF. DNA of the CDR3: TGTGCCAGCACCCCCCCAGGGGGGAGCTCCTACGAGCAGTACTTC.

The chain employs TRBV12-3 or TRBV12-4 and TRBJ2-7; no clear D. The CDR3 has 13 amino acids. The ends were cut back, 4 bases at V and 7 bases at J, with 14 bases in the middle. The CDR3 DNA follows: TGTGCCAGCAGTTCAGAGACCCCTACGGAGCAGTACTTC. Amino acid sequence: CASSSETPTEQYF.